This T cell receptor (beta chain) was found in a study of blood T cell repertoires in COVID-19. CDR3 size: 15 residues. The ends were cut back, 0 bases at V and 5 bases at J, with 11 bases in the middle. Germline CDR1 SGDLS, CDR2 YYNGEE. Measured with immunoSEQ multiplex PCR; TCRdb has only the in-frame clones, and not every one. Counted here are under 300,000 clones, 87% occurring once; the ten biggest clones make up about 6.3%. The TCR originated in a woman in her thirties with acute COVID-19. The genes are TRBV9 and TRBJ2-2; weak D call: TRBD2 (6 bases). Input material: PBMCs or T cells enriched from blood (not recorded which). The CDR3 is CASSVGGAGTGELFF. CDR3 sequence (DNA): TGTGCCAGCAGCGTAGGCGGGGCCGGGACCGGGGAGCTGTTTTTT.